These 5 T cell receptor beta chains originate from one sample sequenced in a study of cytomegalovirus exposure and HLA in healthy donors. The primer mix had 60 Vbeta and 13 Jbeta primers. TCRdb's copy holds only in-frame clones and misses some; the assay was immunoSEQ multiplex PCR. The sample holds more than 100,000 clones, around 86% seen once. Material for sequencing was PBMCs. Receptor source: a woman in her forties or fifties in good health and CMV-seropositive.

The chain recombines TRBV4-1 with TRBJ2-1, with 11 bases aligning to TRBD2. Unmatched junction bases numbered 12, after V lost 5 bases and J lost 9 bases. Germline assignment: CDR1 MGHRA and CDR2 YSYEKL. CDR3 size: 16 residues. The DNA for the CDR3 is TGCGCCAGCAGCTACCTTAGCGGGAGGGGCCTGGGTGAGCAGTTCTTC. This sequence encodes CASSYLSGRGLGEQFF.

In DNA, the CDR3 is TGTGCCACCCTTCCCCAGGCTGGGGAGCTGTTTTTT. This encodes CATLPQAGELFF. The V gene is TRBV13, the J gene TRBJ2-2; the D is unclear. The CDR3 is 12 residues long. Germline V gene lookup returns CDR1 PRHDT and CDR2 FYEKMQ (reference sequence). Deletions cut 10 bases from V and 8 bases from J, with 14 bases between.

The chain combines TRBV29-1 with TRBJ1-2; possibly TRBD1 for D (6 bases). Trimming removed 4 bases from V and 1 base from J, with 13 bases in between. The CDR3 covers 14 residues. CDR1 is SQVTM and CDR2 is ANQGSEA in the germline V gene. CDR3 in DNA: TGCAGCGTTGTCCCCCCACAGGGTAACTATGGCTACACCTTC. This gives the protein CSVVPPQGNYGYTF.

The chain is built from TRBV4-1 and TRBJ1-2; TRBD1 agrees at 8 bases. Looked up from germline, CDR1 is MGHRA and CDR2 is YSYEKL. Trimming removed 1 base from V and 7 bases from J; junction bases left unmatched: 11. This CDR3 has 16 amino acids. As DNA, the CDR3 is TGCGCCAGCAGCCAAGGTCTACAGGGGGAATTTCGTGGCTACACCTTC. Protein product: CASSQGLQGEFRGYTF.

This rearrangement joins TRBV7-2 to TRBJ2-1; possible D gene TRBD1, 5 bases. The CDR3 covers 17 residues. Germline lookup yields CDR1 SGHTA and CDR2 FQGNSA. V gave up 1 base and J gave up 0 bases, with 13 bases separating them. CDR3 in DNA: TGTGCCAGCAGCTTAGACGGCAGGGCATACTCCTACAATGAGCAGTTCTTC. Protein sequence: CASSLDGRAYSYNEQFF.